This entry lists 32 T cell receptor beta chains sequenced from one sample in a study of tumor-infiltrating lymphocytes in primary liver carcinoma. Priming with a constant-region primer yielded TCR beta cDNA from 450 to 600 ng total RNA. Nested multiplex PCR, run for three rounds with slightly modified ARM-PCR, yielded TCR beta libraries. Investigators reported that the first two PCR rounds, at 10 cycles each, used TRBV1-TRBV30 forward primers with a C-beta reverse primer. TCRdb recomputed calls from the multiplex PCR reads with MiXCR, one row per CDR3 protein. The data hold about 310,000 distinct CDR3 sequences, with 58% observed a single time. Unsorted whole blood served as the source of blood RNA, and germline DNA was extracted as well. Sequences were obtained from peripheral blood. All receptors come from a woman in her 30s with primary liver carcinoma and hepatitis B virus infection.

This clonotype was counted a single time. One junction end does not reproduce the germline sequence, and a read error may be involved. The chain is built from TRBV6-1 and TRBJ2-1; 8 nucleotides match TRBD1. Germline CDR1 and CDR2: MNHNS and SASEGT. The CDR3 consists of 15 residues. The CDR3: CANSYRDRHSNGQFF. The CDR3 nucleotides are TGTGCCAACAGTTACCGGGACAGGCATAGTAATGGGCAGTTCTTC.

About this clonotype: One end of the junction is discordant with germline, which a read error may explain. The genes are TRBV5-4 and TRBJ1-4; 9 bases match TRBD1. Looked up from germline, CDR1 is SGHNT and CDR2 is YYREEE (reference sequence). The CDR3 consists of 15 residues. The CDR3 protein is CASSNRDRENEKPFF. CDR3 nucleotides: TGTGCCAGCAGCAACCGGGACAGGGAGAATGAAAAACCGTTTTTT.

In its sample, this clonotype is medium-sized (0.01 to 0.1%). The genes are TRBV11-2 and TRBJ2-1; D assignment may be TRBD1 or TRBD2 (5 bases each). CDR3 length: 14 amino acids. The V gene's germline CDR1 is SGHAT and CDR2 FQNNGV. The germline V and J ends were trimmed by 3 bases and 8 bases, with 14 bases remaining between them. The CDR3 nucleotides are TGTGCCAGCAGCTTCGGGACGGAATGGGATGAGCAGTTCTTC. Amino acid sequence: CASSFGTEWDEQFF. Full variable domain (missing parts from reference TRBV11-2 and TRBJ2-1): EAGVAQSPRYKIIEKRQSVAFWCNPISGHATLYWYQQILGQGPKLLIQFQNNGVVDDSQLPKDRFSAERLKGVDSTLKIQPAKLEDSAVYLCASSFGTEWDEQFFGPGTRLTVL.

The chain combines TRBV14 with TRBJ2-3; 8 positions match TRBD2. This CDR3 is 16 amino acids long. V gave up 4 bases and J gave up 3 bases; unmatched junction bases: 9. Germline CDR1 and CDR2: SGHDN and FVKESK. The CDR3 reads CASSRLGSGITDTQYF. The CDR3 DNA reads TGTGCCAGCAGCCGGCTCGGTAGCGGGATAACAGATACGCAGTATTTT.

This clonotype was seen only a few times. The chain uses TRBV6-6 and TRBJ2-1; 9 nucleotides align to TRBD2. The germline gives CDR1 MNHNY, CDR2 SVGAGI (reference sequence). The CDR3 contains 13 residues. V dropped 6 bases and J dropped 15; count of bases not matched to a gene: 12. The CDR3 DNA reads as TGTGCCAGCAGGAGCACCCCTAGCGGGGACCCGTTCTTC. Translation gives CASRSTPSGDPFF.

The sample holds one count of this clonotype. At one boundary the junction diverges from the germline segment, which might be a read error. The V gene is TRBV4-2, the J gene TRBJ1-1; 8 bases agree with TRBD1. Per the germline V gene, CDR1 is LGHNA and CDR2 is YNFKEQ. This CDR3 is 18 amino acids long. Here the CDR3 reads CASSQEGQGASRRTEAFF. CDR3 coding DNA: TGTGCCAGCAGTCAAGAAGGCCAGGGGGCAAGTCGGCGAACTGAAGCTTTCTTT.

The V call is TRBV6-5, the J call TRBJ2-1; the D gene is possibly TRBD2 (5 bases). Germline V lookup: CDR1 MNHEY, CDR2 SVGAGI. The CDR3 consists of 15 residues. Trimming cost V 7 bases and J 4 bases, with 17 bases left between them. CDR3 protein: CASNIHSRTYNEQFF. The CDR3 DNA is TGTGCCAGCAATATTCATAGCAGGACTTACAATGAGCAGTTCTTC.

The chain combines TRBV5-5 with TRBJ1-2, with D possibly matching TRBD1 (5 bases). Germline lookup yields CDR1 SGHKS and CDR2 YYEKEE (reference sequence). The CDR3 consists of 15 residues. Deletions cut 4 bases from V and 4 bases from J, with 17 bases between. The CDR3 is CASSPSPGPTYGYTF. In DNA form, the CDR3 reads TGTGCCAGCAGCCCATCCCCGGGGCCGACCTATGGCTACACCTTC.

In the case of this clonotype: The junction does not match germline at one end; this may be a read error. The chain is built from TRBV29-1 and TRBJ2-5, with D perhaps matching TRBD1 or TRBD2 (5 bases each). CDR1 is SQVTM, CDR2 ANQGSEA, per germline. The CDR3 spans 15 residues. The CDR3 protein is CSDEIGRGVRETQYF. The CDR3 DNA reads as TGCAGCGATGAAATCGGAAGGGGAGTGAGGGAGACACAGTACTTC. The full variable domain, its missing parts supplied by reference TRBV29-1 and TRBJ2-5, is SAVISQKPSRDICQRGTSLTIQCQVDSQVTMMFWYRQQPGQSLTLIATANQGSEATYESGFVIDKFPISRPNLTFSTLTVSNMSPEDSSIYLCSDEIGRGVRETQYFGPGTRLLVL.

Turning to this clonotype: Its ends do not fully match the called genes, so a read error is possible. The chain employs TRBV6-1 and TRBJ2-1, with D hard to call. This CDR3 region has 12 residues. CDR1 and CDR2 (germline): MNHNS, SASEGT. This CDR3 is CASSEGARKEVF. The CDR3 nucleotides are TGTGCCAGCAGTGAAGGAGCACGCAAGGAAGTCTTC.

Here the CDR3 reads CASNDFSSTDTQYF. CDR3 nucleotide sequence: TGTGCCAGCAATGACTTCTCTAGCACAGATACGCAGTATTTT. The chain has TRBV28 and TRBJ2-3; D uncertain. Germline V gene sequence: CDR1 MDHEN, CDR2 SYDVKM. V lost 7 bases to trimming and J lost 0 bases, with 11 bases between them. The length of the CDR3 is 14 residues.

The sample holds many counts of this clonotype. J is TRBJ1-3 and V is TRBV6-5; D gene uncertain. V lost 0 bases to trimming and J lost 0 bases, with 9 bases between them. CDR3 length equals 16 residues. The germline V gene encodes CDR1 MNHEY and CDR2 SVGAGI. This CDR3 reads CASSYSRPYSGNTIYF. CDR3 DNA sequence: TGTGCCAGCAGTTACTCTCGGCCCTACTCTGGAAACACCATATATTTT.

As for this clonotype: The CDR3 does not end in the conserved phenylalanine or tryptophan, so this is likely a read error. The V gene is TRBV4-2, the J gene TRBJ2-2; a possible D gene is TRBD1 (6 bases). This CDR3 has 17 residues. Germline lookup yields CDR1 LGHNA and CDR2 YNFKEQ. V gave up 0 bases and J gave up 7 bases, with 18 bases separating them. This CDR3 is CASSQEVGGHGGGELFS. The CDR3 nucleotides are TGTGCCAGCAGCCAAGAAGTTGGGGGACACGGTGGCGGGGAGCTGTTTTCT.

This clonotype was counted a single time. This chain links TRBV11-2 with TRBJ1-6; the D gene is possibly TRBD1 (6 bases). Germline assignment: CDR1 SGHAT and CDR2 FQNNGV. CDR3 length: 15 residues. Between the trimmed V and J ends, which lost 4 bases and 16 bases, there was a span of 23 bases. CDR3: CASSSLGQFNSSLHF. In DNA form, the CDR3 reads TGTGCCAGCAGCTCCCTCGGACAGTTTAATTCATCACTCCACTTT.

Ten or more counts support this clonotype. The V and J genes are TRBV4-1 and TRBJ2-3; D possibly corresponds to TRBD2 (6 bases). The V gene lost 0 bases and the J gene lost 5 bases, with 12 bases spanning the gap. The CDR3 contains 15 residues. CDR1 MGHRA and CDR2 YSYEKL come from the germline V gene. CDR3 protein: CASSQEAGMGDTQYF. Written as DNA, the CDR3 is TGCGCCAGCAGCCAAGAGGCGGGAATGGGAGATACGCAGTATTTT.

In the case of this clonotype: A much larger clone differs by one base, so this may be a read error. The CDR3 region has the DNA TGCAGCATTGCGGTGGGAGATAGCACAGATACGCAGTATTTT. This gives the protein CSIAVGDSTDTQYF. The chain carries TRBV29-1 and TRBJ2-3, with TRBD2 as a possible D gene (5 bases). This CDR3 is built from 14 residues. Germline V gene sequence: CDR1 SQVTM, CDR2 ANQGSEA. Between the trimmed V and J ends, which lost 8 bases and 0 bases, there was a span of 15 bases.

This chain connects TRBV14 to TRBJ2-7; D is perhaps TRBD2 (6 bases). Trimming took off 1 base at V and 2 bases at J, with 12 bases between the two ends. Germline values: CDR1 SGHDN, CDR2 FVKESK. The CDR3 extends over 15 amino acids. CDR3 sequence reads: CASSQVAEGTYEQYF. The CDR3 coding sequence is TGTGCCAGCAGCCAAGTTGCGGAGGGAACCTACGAGCAGTACTTC. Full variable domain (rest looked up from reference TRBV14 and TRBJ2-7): EAGVTQFPSHSVIEKGQTVTLRCDPISGHDNLYWYRRVMGKEIKFLLHFVKESKQDESGMPNNRFLAERTGGTYSTLKVQPAELEDSGVYFCASSQVAEGTYEQYFGPGTRLTVT.

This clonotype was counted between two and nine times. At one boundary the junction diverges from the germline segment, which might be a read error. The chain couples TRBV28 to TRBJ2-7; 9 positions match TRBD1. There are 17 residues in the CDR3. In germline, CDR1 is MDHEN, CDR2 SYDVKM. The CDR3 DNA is TGTGCTAGCAGTTTTGTTGGGGGACAGGGATCGAGCTACGAGCAGTACTTC. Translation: CASSFVGGQGSSYEQYF.

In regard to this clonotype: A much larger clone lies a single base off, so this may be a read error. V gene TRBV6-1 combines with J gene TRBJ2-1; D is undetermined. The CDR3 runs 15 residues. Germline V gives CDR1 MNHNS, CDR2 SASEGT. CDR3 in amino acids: CASSRATANYSEQFF. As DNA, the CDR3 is TGTGCCAGCAGCCGTGCGACTGCTAACTACAGTGAGCAGTTCTTC.

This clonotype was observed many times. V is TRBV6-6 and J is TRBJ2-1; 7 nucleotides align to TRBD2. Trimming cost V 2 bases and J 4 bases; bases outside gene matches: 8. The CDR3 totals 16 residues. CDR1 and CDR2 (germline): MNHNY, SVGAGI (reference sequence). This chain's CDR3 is CASSYTSAGTYNEQFF. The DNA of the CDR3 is TGTGCCAGCAGTTACACCTCAGCGGGGACTTACAATGAGCAGTTCTTC.

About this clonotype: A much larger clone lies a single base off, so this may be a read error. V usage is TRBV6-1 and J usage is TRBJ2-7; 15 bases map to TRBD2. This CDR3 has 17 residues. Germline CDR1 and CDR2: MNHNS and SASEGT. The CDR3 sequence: CASRGTSGRLNVYGQYF. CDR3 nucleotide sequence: TGTGCCAGCAGGGGGACTAGCGGGAGGTTAAATGTTTACGGGCAGTACTTC.

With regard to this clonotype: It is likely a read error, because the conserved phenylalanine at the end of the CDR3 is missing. CDR3 bases: TGTGCCAGCAGCCCCGGCACTGTAGCTTTCCTT. Its protein is CASSPGTVAFL. This chain joins TRBV6-6 and TRBJ1-1, with D unclear. CDR1 is MNHNY, CDR2 SVGAGI, per germline (reference sequence). This CDR3 is built from 11 residues.

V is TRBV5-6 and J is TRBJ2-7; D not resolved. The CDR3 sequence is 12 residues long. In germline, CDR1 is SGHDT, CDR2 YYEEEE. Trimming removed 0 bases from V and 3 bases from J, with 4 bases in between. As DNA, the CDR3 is TGTGCCAGCAGCTTGGATTGCTACGAGCAGTACTTC. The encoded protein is CASSLDCYEQYF.

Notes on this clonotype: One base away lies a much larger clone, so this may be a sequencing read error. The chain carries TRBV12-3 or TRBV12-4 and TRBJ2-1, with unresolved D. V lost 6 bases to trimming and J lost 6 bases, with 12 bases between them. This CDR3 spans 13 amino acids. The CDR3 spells CASRLPGFNEQFF. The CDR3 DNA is TGTGCCAGCAGATTGCCTGGGTTCAATGAGCAGTTCTTC.

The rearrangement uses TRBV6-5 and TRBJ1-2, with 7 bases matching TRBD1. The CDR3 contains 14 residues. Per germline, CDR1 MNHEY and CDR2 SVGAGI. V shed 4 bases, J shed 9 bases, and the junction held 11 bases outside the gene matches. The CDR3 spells CASSSDRAAGCYTF. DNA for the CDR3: TGTGCCAGCAGTTCAGACAGGGCGGCGGGTTGCTACACCTTC.

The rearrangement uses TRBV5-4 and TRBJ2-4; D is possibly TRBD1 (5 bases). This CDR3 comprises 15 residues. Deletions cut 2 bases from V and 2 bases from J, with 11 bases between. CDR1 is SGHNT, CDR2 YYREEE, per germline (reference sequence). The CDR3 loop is CASSFQGVTKNIQYF. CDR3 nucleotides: TGTGCCAGCAGCTTCCAAGGGGTGACCAAAAACATTCAGTACTTC.

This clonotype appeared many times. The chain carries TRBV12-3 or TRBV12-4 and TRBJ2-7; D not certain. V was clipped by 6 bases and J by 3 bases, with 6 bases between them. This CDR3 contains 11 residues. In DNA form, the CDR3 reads TGTGCCAGCAGCCCCAGCTACGAGCAGTACTTC. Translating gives CASSPSYEQYF.

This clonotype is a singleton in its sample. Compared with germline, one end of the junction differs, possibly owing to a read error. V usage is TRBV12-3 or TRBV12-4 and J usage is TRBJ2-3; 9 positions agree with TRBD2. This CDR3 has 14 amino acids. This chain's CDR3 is CASSIAGATDTRYF. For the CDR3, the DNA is TGTGCCAGCAGTATAGCGGGAGCAACAGATACGCGGTATTTT.

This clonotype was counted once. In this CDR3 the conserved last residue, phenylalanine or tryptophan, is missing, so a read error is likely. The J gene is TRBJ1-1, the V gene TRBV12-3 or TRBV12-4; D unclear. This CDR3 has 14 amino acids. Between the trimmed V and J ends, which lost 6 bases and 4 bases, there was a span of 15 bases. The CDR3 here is CASSPSGLGTEAFL. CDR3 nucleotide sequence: TGTGCCAGCAGCCCCAGCGGGCTGGGCACTGAAGCTTTCTTA.

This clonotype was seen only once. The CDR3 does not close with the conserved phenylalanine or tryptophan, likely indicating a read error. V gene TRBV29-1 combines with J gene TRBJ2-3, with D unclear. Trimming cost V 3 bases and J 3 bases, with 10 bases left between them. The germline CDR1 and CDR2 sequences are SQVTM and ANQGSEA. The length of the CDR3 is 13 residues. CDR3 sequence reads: CSVDDVDTDTQYY. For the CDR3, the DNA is TGCAGCGTTGATGACGTAGATACAGATACGCAGTATTAT.

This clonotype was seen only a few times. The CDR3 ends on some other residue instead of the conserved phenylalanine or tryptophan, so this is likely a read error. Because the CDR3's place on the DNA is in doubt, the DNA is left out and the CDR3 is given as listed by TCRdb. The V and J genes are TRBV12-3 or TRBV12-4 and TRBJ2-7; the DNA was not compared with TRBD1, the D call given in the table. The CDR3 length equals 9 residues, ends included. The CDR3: CAGSSPWGG.

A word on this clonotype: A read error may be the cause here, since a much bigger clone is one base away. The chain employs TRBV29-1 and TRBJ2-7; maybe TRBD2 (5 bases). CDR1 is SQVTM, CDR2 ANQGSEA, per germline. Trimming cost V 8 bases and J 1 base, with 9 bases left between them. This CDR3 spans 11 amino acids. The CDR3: CSPRGSYEQYF. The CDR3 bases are TGCAGCCCCCGGGGTTCCTACGAGCAGTACTTC.